The clone carrying this T cell receptor (beta chain) has a handful of counts. Its matching antigen is unknown. The sample is drawn from a study of T-cell memory formation after mild COVID-19. Study-wide results and limits: Day 15 to 85 contracting clones showed balanced CD4/CD8; later expanders leaned CD4+.

TCRdb re-called the 5' RACE reads through MiXCR, storing one row per CDR3 protein. Here the sample spans roughly 340,000 distinct CDR3 sequences, 15% to 20% being singletons. Sample: PBMCs or a T cell subset sorted from them (not recorded which). This TCR derives from a man younger than 35 who had mild COVID-19 (a few samples of this study predate the infection). Cell type and time point are not known.

The CDR3 DNA follows: TGTGCCAGCAGCTTCAACGGCGTCTACGAGCAGTACTTC. It is translated as CASSFNGVYEQYF. This chain joins TRBV7-9 and TRBJ2-7; D not resolved. The CDR3 is 13 residues long. V lost 3 bases and J lost 3, with 9 bases in between. The germline V gene encodes CDR1 SEHNR and CDR2 FQNEAQ (reference sequence).